This T cell receptor (beta chain) is from a study of control samples from healthy donors and cancer patients. This clone was counted once. The method was immunoSEQ multiplex PCR; TCRdb's version includes in-frame clones alone and lacks a portion of them. The sample contains about 130,000 clones, 80% to 95% of which appear only once. With 2 bases removed from V and 1 base from J, the gap between germline ends came to 8 bases. Looked up from germline, CDR1 is SGHAT and CDR2 is FQDESV (reference sequence). The CDR3 runs to 14 residues. The receptor was isolated from a man younger than 35 in good health. The material sequenced was blood. This chain uses TRBV11-1 with TRBJ1-1, with D unclear. The CDR3 region has the DNA TGTGCCAGCAGCTTAAGATCGGAGAACACTGAAGCTTTCTTT. Amino acid sequence: CASSLRSENTEAFF.